These 27 T cell receptor beta chains were sequenced from one sample in a study of T cell responses to AZD1222 COVID-19 vaccine. The method was immunoSEQ multiplex PCR; TCRdb's version includes in-frame clones alone and lacks a portion of them. This table holds around 100,000 clones, roughly nine tenths found once. Sequenced material: peripheral blood, taken on day 0 of AZD1222 vaccination. The receptors stem from an adult in good health.

The chain recombines TRBV4-2 with TRBJ2-2; maybe TRBD1 (6 bases). Germline CDR1 and CDR2: LGHNA and YNFKEQ. The CDR3 covers 15 residues. Trimming took 1 base from V and 8 from J, leaving 14 bases between them. The CDR3 nucleotides are TGTGCCAGCAGCCAAGGCCCGGTGGGGGCGGGGGAGCTGTTTTTT. As protein: CASSQGPVGAGELFF.

Regarding this clone: Distinct nucleotide sequences in the sample also encode this CDR3. This rearrangement joins TRBV6-5 to TRBJ1-3; D may be TRBD1 (6 bases). Germline V CDR1 and CDR2: MNHEY, SVGAGI. This CDR3 comprises 15 residues. Trimming removed 2 bases from V and 0 bases from J, with 8 bases in between. The DNA for the CDR3 is TGTGCCAGCAGTTACGACAGGAGCTCTGGAAACACCATATATTTT. Its protein is CASSYDRSSGNTIYF.

This clone was counted once. The chain is built from TRBV11-2 and TRBJ2-2; D unresolved. Germline V gene sequence: CDR1 SGHAT, CDR2 FQNNGV. V was cut by 3 bases and J by 3 bases, with 2 bases left in between. This CDR3 has 12 residues. The CDR3 nucleotides read TGTGCCAGCAGCTTTGACACCGGGGAGCTGTTTTTT. It codes for CASSFDTGELFF.

The rearrangement joins TRBV4-1 to TRBJ2-7; D remains ambiguous. This CDR3 has 13 amino acids. Germline CDR1 reads MGHRA; CDR2 reads YSYEKL. V was pared by 0 bases and J by 4 bases, with 7 bases between. The CDR3 DNA reads as TGCGCCAGCAGCCAAGAAAAGGGTTACGAGCAGTACTTC. Translated, it gives CASSQEKGYEQYF.

The rearrangement joins TRBV27 to TRBJ2-5; 10 bases map to TRBD2. Trimming took 1 base from V and 4 from J; bases not matched to a gene: 3. Germline CDR1 is MNHEY and CDR2 is SMNVEV (reference sequence). CDR3 size: 15 residues. The CDR3 is CASSLWASGGETQYF. The CDR3 coding sequence is TGTGCCAGCAGTTTATGGGCTAGCGGGGGAGAGACCCAGTACTTC.

This sequence joins TRBV5-6 and TRBJ2-4; D gene ambiguous. This CDR3 contains 15 residues. Germline CDR1 reads SGHDT; CDR2 reads YYEEEE. V lost 3 bases to trimming and J lost 9 bases, with 19 bases between them. Here the CDR3 reads CASSSRPVSLVIQYF. DNA of the CDR3: TGTGCCAGCAGCTCGAGGCCGGTGAGCCTCGTCATTCAGTACTTC.

V gene TRBV11-3 combines with J gene TRBJ2-1; D remains unclear. Trimming pared 1 base from V and 0 bases from J, leaving 13 bases between. From germline, CDR1 is SGHNT and CDR2 YENEEA. The CDR3 runs 17 residues. CDR3 region: CASSLASGLSSYNEQFF. Here the CDR3 DNA reads TGTGCCAGCAGCTTAGCCTCGGGCCTAAGCTCCTACAATGAGCAGTTCTTC.

Only one count was recorded for this clone. V gene TRBV28 combines with J gene TRBJ2-2; weak D call: TRBD2 (5 bases). The CDR3 covers 17 residues. V lost 3 bases and J 1 base, leaving 15 bases between the germline ends. From germline, CDR1 is MDHEN and CDR2 SYDVKM. CDR3 amino acids: CASSFNFRTVNTGELFF. The DNA for the CDR3 is TGTGCCAGCAGTTTTAATTTCCGGACTGTGAACACCGGGGAGCTGTTTTTT.

The rearrangement uses TRBV11-2 and TRBJ2-7; tentatively, D is TRBD2 (7 bases). Trimming took 5 bases from V and 2 from J, leaving 25 bases between them. The germline CDR1 and CDR2 sequences are SGHAT and FQNNGV. The CDR3 is 18 residues long. This CDR3 is CASSPHPRGALTAYEQYF. CDR3 bases: TGTGCCAGCAGCCCACACCCCCGGGGGGCGCTGACCGCCTACGAGCAGTACTTC.

The gene calls are TRBV4-2 and TRBJ2-1; the D is unclear. Germline V gene data show CDR1 as LGHNA and CDR2 as YNFKEQ. The V and J ends lost 1 base and 5 bases respectively, with 3 bases between them. This CDR3 comprises 12 residues. CDR3 residues: CASSQGNNEQFF. CDR3 sequence (DNA): TGTGCCAGCAGCCAAGGAAACAATGAGCAGTTCTTC.

The rearrangement uses TRBV27 and TRBJ2-1; D is uncertain. The CDR3 extends over 14 amino acids. Trimming took off 2 bases at V and 5 bases at J, with 10 bases between the two ends. CDR1 and CDR2 (germline): MNHEY, SMNVEV (reference sequence). The CDR3 DNA is TGTGCCAGCAGTTTACTGGGTGGGAACAATGAGCAGTTCTTC. Translation gives CASSLLGGNNEQFF.

The chain links TRBV9 to TRBJ2-1; 7 bases align to TRBD2. J gave up 8 bases and V 4 bases, and 6 bases lay outside the gene matches. The germline gives CDR1 SGDLS, CDR2 YYNGEE. This CDR3 contains 13 residues. In DNA, the CDR3 is TGTGCCAGCAGCACCGCGGGGGTGGATGAGCAGTTCTTC. As protein: CASSTAGVDEQFF.

This clone appeared a few times. J is TRBJ2-7 and V is TRBV2; D gene uncertain. Germline V CDR1 and CDR2: SNHLY, FYNNEI. V was pared by 3 bases and J by 2 bases, with 11 bases between. The CDR3 spans 14 residues. The CDR3, as DNA: TGTGCCAGCAGTGATTCGTACGGTGCCTACGAGCAGTACTTC. Its protein is CASSDSYGAYEQYF.

The chain uses TRBV6-1 and TRBJ2-4; the D gene could be TRBD1 or TRBD2 (5 bases each). This CDR3 region has 15 residues. The germline V and J ends were trimmed by 3 bases and 7 bases, with 16 bases remaining between them. The germline gives CDR1 MNHNS, CDR2 SASEGT. This CDR3 is CASSDGGEGFNIQYF. The CDR3 nucleotides read TGTGCCAGCAGTGATGGGGGTGAGGGATTCAACATTCAGTACTTC.

In this sample, this clone turned up a few times. The chain couples TRBV19 to TRBJ1-5; 10 positions agree with TRBD1. J gave up 1 base and V 6 bases, and 3 bases lay outside the gene matches. Looked up from germline, CDR1 is LNHDA and CDR2 is SQIVND (reference sequence). The CDR3 spans 15 residues. This CDR3 is CASSGQGGSNQPQHF. The CDR3 bases are TGTGCCAGTAGCGGACAGGGGGGGAGCAATCAGCCCCAGCATTTT.

This clone was detected only once. This chain links TRBV4-1 with TRBJ2-1; 9 bases are a match to TRBD2. This CDR3 has 17 residues. From germline, CDR1 is MGHRA and CDR2 YSYEKL. With V trimmed by 9 bases and J by 3 bases, 15 bases remained unmatched. CDR3 residues: CARLGTSTHTDYNEQFF. Here the CDR3 DNA reads TGCGCCAGGCTCGGGACTAGCACACACACAGACTACAATGAGCAGTTCTTC.

This rearrangement joins TRBV6-2 or TRBV6-3 to TRBJ2-7; tentative D call: TRBD1 (5 bases). The CDR3 runs 14 residues. V was clipped by 5 bases and J by 2 bases, with 13 bases between them. Germline V gene lookup returns CDR1 MNHEY and CDR2 SVGEGT. CDR3 loop: CASSLDIFAYEQYF. The CDR3 DNA follows: TGTGCCAGCAGTCTGGACATATTTGCCTACGAGCAGTACTTC.

The rearrangement links TRBV29-1 to TRBJ1-1; D is unresolved. The CDR3 consists of 12 residues. V lost 7 bases, J lost 1 base, and 10 bases lay in between. Germline CDR1 is SQVTM and CDR2 is ANQGSEA. The CDR3, as DNA: TGCAGCGCTGATACGCGGAACACTGAAGCTTTCTTT. Residues: CSADTRNTEAFF.

A few counts support this clone. V usage is TRBV3-1 (or the pseudogene TRBV3-2) and J usage is TRBJ1-1; D ambiguous. CDR1 is LGHDT, CDR2 YNNKEL, per germline (reference sequence). V lost 1 base and J lost 6, with 15 bases in between. This CDR3 comprises 15 residues. CDR3 amino acids: CASSQGERRSAEAFF. As DNA, the CDR3 is TGTGCCAGCAGCCAAGGGGAAAGGAGATCCGCTGAAGCTTTCTTT.

The rearrangement uses TRBV28 and TRBJ1-1, with a tentative D call TRBD1 (5 bases). Germline V lookup: CDR1 MDHEN, CDR2 SYDVKM. The CDR3 totals 13 residues. V lost 1 base and J 10 bases, leaving 13 bases between the germline ends. The CDR3 region is CASSLYTVGGAFF. The CDR3 region has the DNA TGTGCCAGCAGTTTATACACGGTGGGGGGAGCTTTCTTT.

The rearrangement joins TRBV5-6 to TRBJ2-3; D remains unclear. V was trimmed by 1 base and J by 8 bases, leaving 11 bases between them. The CDR3 extends over 13 amino acids. Germline V lookup: CDR1 SGHDT, CDR2 YYEEEE. Here the CDR3 DNA reads TGTGCCAGCAGCTTGAAGTTGTTGGGTACGCAGTATTTT. Translation gives CASSLKLLGTQYF. The whole variable domain, remainder taken from reference TRBV5-6 and TRBJ2-3, is DAGVTQSPTHLIKTRGQQVTLRCSPKSGHDTVSWYQQALGQGPQFIFQYYEEEERQRGNFPDRFSGHQFPNYSSELNVNALLLGDSALYLCASSLKLLGTQYFGPGTRLTVL.

The chain has TRBV9 and TRBJ1-4; no firm D call. Germline CDR1 is SGDLS and CDR2 is YYNGEE. V lost 3 bases and J lost 4, with 13 bases in between. The CDR3 totals 15 residues. CDR3 DNA: TGTGCCAGCAGCGCCGAGGCGGGGATTAATGAAAAACTGTTTTTT. Translating it yields CASSAEAGINEKLFF.

The chain combines TRBV19 with TRBJ1-1, with a weak D call TRBD1 (5 bases). In germline, CDR1 is LNHDA, CDR2 SQIVND (reference sequence). The CDR3 is 14 residues long. V was shortened by 7 bases and J by 0 bases, with 12 bases between the two germline ends. The CDR3 sequence: CASNFGAMNTEAFF. In DNA form, the CDR3 reads TGTGCCAGTAACTTCGGGGCCATGAACACTGAAGCTTTCTTT.

A few counts support this clone. The V and J genes are TRBV27 and TRBJ2-2; the match to TRBD1 covers 8 bases. J gave up 3 bases and V 6 bases, and 0 bases lay outside the gene matches. In germline, CDR1 is MNHEY, CDR2 SMNVEV (reference sequence). There are 13 residues in the CDR3. CDR3 sequence: CASRTGDTGELFF. CDR3 sequence (DNA): TGTGCCAGCAGGACAGGGGACACCGGGGAGCTGTTTTTT.

The chain uses TRBV11-2 and TRBJ1-1; D not resolved. This CDR3 has 15 amino acids. Germline V CDR1 and CDR2: SGHAT, FQNNGV. V lost 0 bases and J 8 bases, leaving 16 bases between the germline ends. This CDR3 reads CASSLDLLGGLEAFF. Here the CDR3 DNA reads TGTGCCAGCAGCTTAGACCTTCTGGGTGGGCTGGAAGCTTTCTTT.

The V and J genes are TRBV2 and TRBJ2-3; the D gene is possibly TRBD1 (5 bases). The V gene lost 5 bases and the J gene lost 6 bases, with 18 bases spanning the gap. Germline V gene sequence: CDR1 SNHLY, CDR2 FYNNEI. The CDR3 has 15 residues. DNA for the CDR3: TGTGCCAGCAGTTCCTTAGGGGCGCTGTGGGATACGCAGTATTTT. Its translation: CASSSLGALWDTQYF.

The chain carries TRBV6-5 and TRBJ2-1; D possibly matches TRBD1 or TRBD2 (6 bases each). Germline CDR1 MNHEY, CDR2 SVGAGI. This CDR3 spans 15 amino acids. With 7 bases removed from V and 5 bases from J, the gap between germline ends came to 18 bases. CDR3 loop: CASIGGQFSDNEQFF. The CDR3 DNA reads TGTGCCAGCATCGGGGGACAATTTTCAGACAATGAGCAGTTCTTC.